The T cell receptor beta chain under discussion was sequenced for a study of blood T cell repertoires in COVID-19. Original handling: Amplification of reference gene primers provided the estimated nucleated cell counts. The assay was immunoSEQ multiplex PCR, and TCRdb's table has in-frame clones only and misses some. V and J calls and clone size are as listed in that table; D and trimming were resolved from the DNA. The sample lists around 210,000 clones, 85% occurring once. V lost 0 bases, J lost 5 bases, and 13 bases lay in between. The length of the CDR3 is 15 residues. The germline V gene has CDR1 KGHSH and CDR2 LQKENI. Patients of the Seattle cohort, enrolled during active infection, were followed longitudinally.

This TCR came from a middle-aged man with COVID-19, enrolled during active disease. This chain joins TRBV18 and TRBJ2-5, with D possibly matching TRBD1 (5 bases). The sequenced material came from peripheral blood. DNA for the CDR3: TGTGCCAGCTCACCACCGGAGACAGTGAGGGAGACCCAGTACTTC. It is translated as CASSPPETVRETQYF.